The T cell receptor beta chain described here comes from a study of T-cell memory formation after mild COVID-19. At the level of the study: There were largely donor-specific TCR clusters. Study findings and constraints: Some SARS-CoV-2-responding clones were already detected in memory before infection. CD4+ contracting clones were mainly CM and EM; CD8+ ones, EMRA. Confirmation was lacking for SARS-CoV-2 specificity of second-wave clones that peaked on day 37.

TCRdb recomputed calls from the 5' RACE reads with MiXCR, one row per CDR3 protein. Seen here are over 120,000 distinct CDR3 sequences, approximately 25% observed once, and the top ten hold less than 25%. A note on this clonotype: Antigen: not known.

Germline loops: CDR1 SEHNR, CDR2 FQNEAQ (reference sequence). CDR3 length equals 15 residues. Trimming cost V 5 bases and J 2 bases, with 10 bases left between them. This receptor was obtained from an adult woman who had mild COVID-19 (a few samples of this study predate the infection). Cell type and time point are not known. Sequenced input: PBMCs or a T cell subset sorted from them (not recorded which). J is TRBJ2-6 and V is TRBV7-9; D assignment may be TRBD1 or TRBD2 (6 bases each). The CDR3 loop is CASSQGGPGANVLTF. The CDR3 coding sequence is TGTGCCAGCAGCCAAGGGGGGCCTGGGGCCAACGTCCTGACTTTC.